These 31 T cell receptor beta chains originate from one sample sequenced in a study of shared clonotypes between healthy human individuals. Profiling relied on immunoSEQ multiplex PCR, and the TCRdb table lists in-frame clones only, not all of them. The sample holds 1,400,000 or so clones, about 98.5% seen once. The sequenced sample consisted of naive CD4+ T cells sorted from blood. As to subset: CD45RA+ positively selected. All receptors derive from a man under 40 in good health.

The chain combines TRBV7-9 with TRBJ2-7; D possibly uses TRBD1 or TRBD2 (6 bases each). V lost 7 bases and J lost 3, with 13 bases in between. The CDR3 is 13 amino acids. The germline V gene has CDR1 SEHNR and CDR2 FQNEAQ (reference sequence). The CDR3 reads CASKSGALYEQYF. DNA for the CDR3: TGTGCCAGCAAGTCGGGGGCCCTCTACGAGCAGTACTTC.

V and J are TRBV5-5 and TRBJ2-6; TRBD1 matches at 9 bases. Looked up from germline, CDR1 is SGHKS and CDR2 is YYEKEE (reference sequence). The CDR3 has 18 residues. V was clipped by 4 bases and J by 3 bases; unmatched bases: 11. The CDR3 DNA reads TGTGCCAGCAGCCCCGGCCGGGACAGGGTCAGTGGGGCCAACGTCCTGACTTTC. Amino acids: CASSPGRDRVSGANVLTF.

In this sample, this clone turned up once. Different DNA sequences within this sample yield the same CDR3. This sequence joins TRBV5-4 and TRBJ2-5; 10 bases map to TRBD2. V lost 3 bases, J lost 4 bases, and 3 bases stayed unmatched. CDR1 is SGHNT, CDR2 YYREEE, per germline (reference sequence). There are 14 residues in the CDR3. The CDR3 loop is CASSSGLARETQYF. The CDR3 DNA sequence: TGTGCCAGCAGCTCGGGACTAGCGAGAGAGACCCAGTACTTC.

The chain employs TRBV9 and TRBJ2-2; no reliable D call. CDR1 SGDLS and CDR2 YYNGEE come from the germline V gene. There are 16 residues in the CDR3. Trimming stripped 0 bases from V and 4 bases from J, with 13 bases between. CDR3 sequence (DNA): TGTGCCAGCAGCGTAGGAGCAGACAAATTCACCGGGGAGCTGTTTTTT. It translates to CASSVGADKFTGELFF.

The chain employs TRBV7-2 and TRBJ2-5; 9 bases agree with TRBD1. Germline V gives CDR1 SGHTA, CDR2 FQGNSA. Unmatched junction bases numbered 3, after V lost 4 bases and J lost 6 bases. CDR3 length: 13 residues. The DNA for the CDR3 is TGTGCCAGCAGCTCCACAGGGGGCCAGACCCAGTACTTC. This sequence encodes CASSSTGGQTQYF.

The genes are TRBV7-3 and TRBJ2-1, with 13 bases identical to TRBD2. Germline V gives CDR1 SGHTA, CDR2 FQGTGA. The CDR3 is made up of 18 amino acids. J was trimmed by 5 bases and V by 8 bases; bases with no gene match: 15. The CDR3: CASSHSETSGRIDNEQFF. The CDR3, as DNA: TGTGCCAGCTCGCATTCCGAGACTAGCGGGAGGATCGACAATGAGCAGTTCTTC.

This chain joins TRBV10-1 and TRBJ2-1; TRBD2 aligns across 7 bases. Trimming cost V 6 bases and J 6 bases; bases outside gene matches: 11. CDR1 and CDR2 from the germline V gene are WNHNN and SYGVQD (reference sequence). This CDR3 has 15 amino acids. The CDR3 reads CASSLFAGVFNEQFF. The DNA for the CDR3 is TGCGCCAGCAGCCTCTTTGCGGGAGTTTTCAATGAGCAGTTCTTC.

This chain links TRBV14 with TRBJ2-7; 8 nucleotides match TRBD1. V lost 4 bases, J lost 0 bases, and 5 bases stayed unmatched. CDR1 and CDR2 from the germline V gene are SGHDN and FVKESK. The CDR3 contains 15 residues. CDR3 sequence (DNA): TGTGCCAGCAGCCTTGGGACAGGACTCTCCTACGAGCAGTACTTC. Translated: CASSLGTGLSYEQYF.

The V gene is TRBV13, the J gene TRBJ2-7, with 8 positions matching TRBD1. V was clipped by 5 bases and J by 3 bases; unmatched bases: 6. This CDR3 contains 14 residues. CDR1 PRHDT and CDR2 FYEKMQ come from the germline V gene (reference sequence). CDR3 DNA sequence: TGTGCCAGCAGCCGGACAGGGCCGAACTACGAGCAGTACTTC. This sequence encodes CASSRTGPNYEQYF.

Concerning this clone itself: The sample carries other DNA sequences with the same CDR3. The gene calls are TRBV28 and TRBJ2-7, with D tentatively TRBD1 (5 bases). Trimming removed 5 bases at V and 4 bases at J, with 9 bases between. CDR1 is MDHEN and CDR2 is SYDVKM in the germline V gene. The CDR3 runs 12 residues. The CDR3 DNA sequence: TGTGCCAGCAGTCTCCAGGGTTACGAGCAGTACTTC. It yields the protein CASSLQGYEQYF.

The CDR3: CASSGGLAGEELEQYF. As DNA, the CDR3 is TGTGCCAGCAGCGGAGGACTAGCGGGAGAAGAGCTCGAGCAGTACTTC. The chain has TRBV9 and TRBJ2-7; the match to TRBD2 covers 13 bases. This CDR3 has 16 residues. Germline V gives CDR1 SGDLS, CDR2 YYNGEE. V lost 3 bases to trimming and J lost 6 bases; unmatched junction nucleotides: 9. Combining the CDR3 with reference TRBV9 and TRBJ2-7 gives the whole variable domain DSGVTQTPKHLITATGQRVTLRCSPRSGDLSVYWYQQSLDQGLQFLIQYYNGEERAKGNILERFSAQQFPDLHSELNLSSLELGDSALYFCASSGGLAGEELEQYFGPGTRLTVT.

On this clone: The same CDR3 also results from other DNA sequences found in this sample. CDR3 nucleotide sequence: TGCGCCAGCAGTGAGAGTGGGAATCAGCCCCAGCATTTT. Translation gives CASSESGNQPQHF. V usage is TRBV10-1 and J usage is TRBJ1-5; D is undetermined. CDR1 is WNHNN, CDR2 SYGVQD, per germline (reference sequence). The CDR3 has 13 residues. Deletions cut 2 bases from V and 4 bases from J, with 6 bases between.

This rearrangement joins TRBV27 to TRBJ2-7, with D possibly TRBD2 on 5 matching bases. Germline CDR1 and CDR2: MNHEY and SMNVEV (reference sequence). The CDR3 totals 13 residues. V was pared by 6 bases and J by 0 bases, with 9 bases between. CDR3 in DNA: TGTGCCAGCAGGCGGGCCCTCTCCTACGAGCAGTACTTC. It specifies CASRRALSYEQYF.

The J gene is TRBJ2-1, the V gene TRBV11-2; D gene ambiguous. Germline V gives CDR1 SGHAT, CDR2 FQNNGV. This CDR3 is built from 12 residues. Deletions cut 0 bases from V and 7 bases from J, with 4 bases between. The CDR3 DNA reads TGTGCCAGCAGCTTAGAGAGGAATGAGCAGTTCTTC. It translates to CASSLERNEQFF.

V gene TRBV6-4 combines with J gene TRBJ1-2; 8 bases match TRBD1. With V trimmed by 3 bases and J by 5 bases, 5 bases remained unmatched. The germline V gene encodes CDR1 MRHNA and CDR2 SNTAGT. This CDR3 has 14 amino acids. The CDR3 reads CASSEQGAGYGYTF. The CDR3 DNA is TGTGCCAGCAGTGAGCAGGGGGCAGGGTATGGCTACACCTTC.

This chain uses TRBV7-2 with TRBJ1-1, with a weak D call TRBD1 (6 bases). The ends were cut back, 5 bases at V and 4 bases at J, with 14 bases in the middle. Germline V gene lookup returns CDR1 SGHTA and CDR2 FQGNSA. CDR3 length: 14 residues. CDR3: CASSPGQLITEAFF. The CDR3 coding sequence is TGTGCCAGCAGCCCTGGACAGTTAATCACTGAAGCTTTCTTT.

V usage is TRBV18 and J usage is TRBJ1-4, with D unresolved. The CDR3 runs to 17 residues. The ends were cut back, 1 base at V and 5 bases at J, with 17 bases in the middle. Germline V gene lookup returns CDR1 KGHSH and CDR2 LQKENI. CDR3 region: CASSPLFQTQYNEKLFF. The CDR3 coding sequence is TGTGCCAGCTCACCACTTTTCCAGACCCAATACAATGAAAAACTGTTTTTT.

V is TRBV28 and J is TRBJ2-7; no definite D call. The CDR3 runs to 14 residues. Germline V gene lookup returns CDR1 MDHEN and CDR2 SYDVKM. Trimming removed 2 bases at V and 4 bases at J, with 12 bases between. CDR3 in DNA: TGTGCCAGCAGTTTAGGGCCATTTAGGTACGAGCAGTACTTC. Amino acid sequence: CASSLGPFRYEQYF.

The CDR3 DNA is TGTGCCAGCAGTGAAGGCGGATGGGGCGGGATGAACACTGAAGCTTTCTTT. Residues: CASSEGGWGGMNTEAFF. The chain recombines TRBV6-1 with TRBJ1-1, with D perhaps matching TRBD1 (5 bases). V was pared by 1 base and J by 0 bases, with 15 bases between. CDR1 MNHNS and CDR2 SASEGT come from the germline V gene. This CDR3 contains 17 residues.

This chain connects TRBV5-6 to TRBJ2-5; weak D call: TRBD2 (5 bases). Trimming shortened V by 2 bases and J by 0 bases, and 20 bases separated the two germline ends. Germline V gives CDR1 SGHDT, CDR2 YYEEEE. This CDR3 has 18 residues. CDR3 coding DNA: TGTGCCAGCAGCTTAAGAGGAGGAGCGGCTCGGTACCAAGAGACCCAGTACTTC. It codes for CASSLRGGAARYQETQYF.

As for this clone: This CDR3 is also generated by other DNA sequences in the sample. The chain carries TRBV9 and TRBJ2-5; D might be TRBD2 (6 bases). CDR3 size: 13 residues. The germline gives CDR1 SGDLS, CDR2 YYNGEE. Trimming pared 0 bases from V and 4 bases from J, leaving 7 bases between. In nucleotides, the CDR3 is TGTGCCAGCAGCGTAGGAGCGGGAGAGACCCAGTACTTC. It yields the protein CASSVGAGETQYF.

The chain has TRBV2 and TRBJ2-6; no definite D call. This CDR3 has 15 residues. Germline V gene sequence: CDR1 SNHLY, CDR2 FYNNEI. The V and J ends lost 6 bases and 2 bases respectively, with 11 bases between them. CDR3 residues: CASRGYVAGANVLTF. DNA for the CDR3: TGTGCCAGCAGGGGGTACGTGGCTGGGGCCAACGTCCTGACTTTC.

With regard to this clone: The same CDR3 also results from other DNA sequences found in this sample. The chain couples TRBV28 to TRBJ2-7; tentatively, D is TRBD2 (5 bases). This CDR3 is built from 12 residues. Germline V gene lookup returns CDR1 MDHEN and CDR2 SYDVKM. The V and J ends lost 6 bases and 2 bases respectively, with 8 bases between them. CDR3 sequence (DNA): TGTGCCAGCAGAGGGAGCCCCTACGAGCAGTACTTC. The encoded protein is CASRGSPYEQYF.

The chain is built from TRBV29-1 and TRBJ2-7; 13 nucleotides agree with TRBD2. The CDR3 covers 11 residues. Germline values: CDR1 SQVTM, CDR2 ANQGSEA. The J segment lost 9 bases and the V segment lost 4 bases, leaving 0 bases of the junction unmatched. The chain's CDR3 is CSVGLAGGQYF. For the CDR3, the DNA is TGCAGCGTTGGACTAGCGGGAGGGCAGTACTTC.

The chain has TRBV29-1 and TRBJ2-7; tentative D call: TRBD2 (7 bases). The CDR3 has 14 residues. Between the trimmed V and J ends, which lost 3 bases and 7 bases, there was a span of 19 bases. Germline loops: CDR1 SQVTM, CDR2 ANQGSEA. CDR3 DNA sequence: TGCAGCGTTGACGAAGGGGGGGGTTCACGGGAGCAGTACTTC. Protein product: CSVDEGGGSREQYF.

The sample holds one count of this clone. The chain joins TRBV10-3 to TRBJ1-2, with a tentative D call TRBD1 (5 bases). Germline V gene data show CDR1 as ENHRY and CDR2 as SYGVKD. The CDR3 runs to 14 residues. Trimming removed 5 bases at V and 6 bases at J, with 16 bases between. The chain's CDR3 is CAISQDILRDGYTF. The DNA of the CDR3 is TGTGCCATCAGTCAGGACATCCTCCGTGATGGCTACACCTTC.

The rearrangement joins TRBV18 to TRBJ2-3; 11 bases map to TRBD2. V lost 3 bases to trimming and J lost 2 bases; unmatched junction nucleotides: 4. The CDR3 runs 16 residues. Germline loops: CDR1 KGHSH, CDR2 LQKENI. The DNA of the CDR3 is TGTGCCAGCTCACCTCTACTAGCGGGAGTCACAGATACGCAGTATTTT. This codes for CASSPLLAGVTDTQYF.

The sample holds one count of this clone. The CDR3: CASSFPAERNNEQFF. CDR3 DNA sequence: TGTGCCAGCAGCTTTCCGGCGGAGCGGAACAATGAGCAGTTCTTC. This sequence joins TRBV5-4 and TRBJ2-1, with TRBD2 as a possible D gene (5 bases). Deletions cut 2 bases from V and 5 bases from J, with 14 bases between. CDR3 length equals 15 residues. Germline V CDR1 and CDR2: SGHNT, YYREEE (reference sequence). Full variable domain (rest looked up from reference TRBV5-4 and TRBJ2-1): ETGVTQSPTHLIKTRGQQVTLRCSSQSGHNTVSWYQQALGQGPQFIFQYYREEENGRGNFPPRFSGLQFPNYSSELNVNALELDDSALYLCASSFPAERNNEQFFGPGTRLTVL.

This chain connects TRBV28 to TRBJ1-2; possible D gene TRBD1, 5 bases. Germline CDR1 MDHEN, CDR2 SYDVKM. Trimming took 2 bases from V and 0 from J, leaving 10 bases between them. CDR3 length: 15 residues. CDR3 in DNA: TGTGCCAGCAGTTTAAATGGGGCGGCTAACTATGGCTACACCTTC. Encoded protein: CASSLNGAANYGYTF.

The chain recombines TRBV7-3 with TRBJ2-1; no firm D call. Deletions cut 4 bases from V and 7 bases from J, with 8 bases between. Germline-derived CDR1 and CDR2 are SGHTA and FQGTGA. This CDR3 is 12 amino acids long. The CDR3 DNA sequence: TGTGCCAGCAGCTATAACCGGAATGAGCAGTTCTTC. The encoded protein is CASSYNRNEQFF.

The sample holds one count of this clone. This chain joins TRBV7-8 and TRBJ2-7; D unclear. This CDR3 contains 18 residues. The germline V gene has CDR1 SGHVS and CDR2 FQNEAQ. V lost 2 bases and J 1 base, leaving 21 bases between the germline ends. The chain's CDR3 is CASSLFVIVGPKSYEQYF. DNA of the CDR3: TGTGCCAGCAGCTTATTTGTAATTGTTGGACCTAAGTCCTACGAGCAGTACTTC. Together with reference TRBV7-8 and TRBJ2-7, the CDR3 gives the full variable domain: GAGVSQSPRYKVAKRGQDVALRCDPISGHVSLFWYQQALGQGPEFLTYFQNEAQLDKSGLPSDRFFAERPEGSVSTLKIQRTQQEDSAVYLCASSLFVIVGPKSYEQYFGPGTRLTVT.